What follows is one T cell receptor (beta chain) and its context. Germline V gene data show CDR1 as SGDLS and CDR2 as YYNGEE. The V and J ends lost 0 bases and 4 bases respectively, with 11 bases between them. The CDR3 runs to 15 residues. The sample belongs to a study of blood T cell repertoires in COVID-19. As originally analysed: It was from reference gene primer amplification that nucleated cell counts were estimated. Clones were read by immunoSEQ multiplex PCR, and TCRdb kept only the in-frame ones, dropping some. V and J calls and clone size are given by that table; D and trimming were obtained from the DNA. The sample yields about 220,000 clones, 82% seen once.

The V and J genes are TRBV9 and TRBJ1-3; D may be TRBD1 (5 bases). The specimen was peripheral blood. This sequence was found in a woman aged 80 or over with acute or convalescent COVID-19. CDR3 loop: CASSVDRGQGNTIYF. The CDR3 region has the DNA TGTGCCAGCAGCGTAGACAGAGGACAAGGAAACACCATATATTTT.